These 28 T cell receptor beta chains originate from one sample sequenced in a study of identical twins. TCRdb reprocessed the 5' RACE reads with MiXCR, giving one entry per CDR3 protein. The sample yields 450,000 to 500,000 distinct CDR3 sequences, more than 13% seen once. These data were also reused for a study on yellow fever vaccine responses in identical twins.

The sequenced sample consisted of CD4+ T cells sorted from blood. These receptors originate from a woman between 18 and 29 years old in good health.

This clonotype was counted between two and nine times. The rearrangement joins TRBV15 to TRBJ2-5, with 8 bases identical to TRBD1. Germline V lookup: CDR1 LNHNV, CDR2 YYDKDF (reference sequence). The J segment lost 4 bases and the V segment lost 2 bases, leaving 9 bases of the junction unmatched. The CDR3 extends over 16 amino acids. This CDR3 is CATSRWQGARVETQYF. The CDR3 DNA reads TGTGCCACCAGCAGATGGCAGGGGGCGCGGGTAGAGACCCAGTACTTC. Full variable domain (missing parts from reference TRBV15 and TRBJ2-5): DAMVIQNPRYQVTQFGKPVTLSCSQTLNHNVMYWYQQKSSQAPKLLFHYYDKDFNNEADTPDNFQSRRPNTSFCFLDIRSPGLGDTAMYLCATSRWQGARVETQYFGPGTRLLVL.

This clonotype was observed at least ten times. This chain links TRBV13 with TRBJ2-1; D is ambiguous. The germline V gene has CDR1 PRHDT and CDR2 FYEKMQ (reference sequence). V lost 1 base to trimming and J lost 7 bases, with 17 bases between them. The CDR3 extends over 16 amino acids. As DNA, the CDR3 is TGTGCCAGCAGCTTAGCTGGGAACGGCGGAAAAAATGAGCAGTTCTTC. This encodes CASSLAGNGGKNEQFF.

The CDR3 DNA reads TGTGCCAGCAGTTCCGGGACGGCTAACCGGGGCTACACCTTC. Translating gives CASSSGTANRGYTF. The chain links TRBV6-5 to TRBJ1-2; perhaps TRBD1 as D (5 bases). Germline values: CDR1 MNHEY, CDR2 SVGAGI. This CDR3 has 14 amino acids. Trimming removed 4 bases from V and 8 bases from J, with 17 bases in between.

This clonotype was picked up a small number of times. The J gene is TRBJ1-5, the V gene TRBV7-2; D perhaps matches TRBD1 (5 bases). The CDR3 length is 13 residues. The V end was cut by 3 bases, the J end by 4 bases, with 7 bases between. CDR1 SGHTA and CDR2 FQGNSA come from the germline V gene. CDR3 bases: TGTGCCAGCAGCTTCAGACAGAATCAGCCCCAGCATTTT. Amino acids: CASSFRQNQPQHF.

The table lists this clonotype with many counts. The chain links TRBV12-3 or TRBV12-4 to TRBJ2-5; TRBD2 matches at 8 bases. The CDR3 spans 16 residues. The J segment lost 1 base and the V segment lost 7 bases, leaving 11 bases of the junction unmatched. The CDR3 reads CASIRGGSSVQETQYF. CDR3 DNA: TGTGCCAGCATACGGGGGGGCTCATCCGTCCAAGAGACCCAGTACTTC.

The chain employs TRBV7-8 and TRBJ1-1; D is ambiguous. The CDR3 runs to 12 residues. CDR1 SGHVS and CDR2 FQNEAQ come from the germline V gene. V dropped 6 bases and J dropped 6 bases, with 11 bases sitting between them. The CDR3 protein is CASRSIGAEAFF. DNA for the CDR3: TGTGCCAGCAGGAGTATTGGCGCTGAAGCTTTCTTT.

CDR3 region: CARATGGASEETQYF. The CDR3 DNA sequence: TGTGCCAGGGCCACGGGGGGGGCCTCTGAAGAGACCCAGTACTTC. The chain links TRBV3-1 to TRBJ2-5; TRBD2 matches at 8 bases. Germline CDR1 LGHDT, CDR2 YNNKEL (reference sequence). V trimming: 9 bases; J trimming: 3 bases; junction bases outside the gene matches: 12. CDR3 length equals 15 residues.

J is TRBJ2-7 and V is TRBV29-1; 7 positions match TRBD1. CDR1 and CDR2 (germline): SQVTM, ANQGSEA. This CDR3 region has 13 residues. The V and J ends lost 8 bases and 5 bases, in that order; junction bases with no gene match: 12. Here the CDR3 reads CSPSPTGLHEQYF. CDR3 bases: TGCAGCCCCAGCCCGACAGGGTTACACGAGCAGTACTTC.

As to this clonotype: Possible read error: a much larger clone is one base away. The conserved phenylalanine or tryptophan normally closing the CDR3 is absent here, so this likely arose from a read error. The chain carries TRBV7-7 and TRBJ2-5, with TRBD2 identical over 12 bases. The CDR3 covers 15 residues. CDR1 is SSHAT, CDR2 FNYEAQ, per germline (reference sequence). The CDR3 here is CASSRTSGVQETQYV. As DNA, the CDR3 is TGTGCTAGCAGCCGGACTAGCGGGGTCCAAGAGACCCAGTACGTC.

The chain combines TRBV28 with TRBJ2-1; 7 bases align to TRBD2. CDR1 MDHEN and CDR2 SYDVKM come from the germline V gene. The length of the CDR3 is 12 residues. The J segment lost 15 bases and the V segment lost 5 bases, leaving 10 bases of the junction unmatched. The DNA for the CDR3 is TGTGCCAGCAGTCCCGCCGAGCGGGGAGTGTTCTTC. Translating it yields CASSPAERGVFF.

This clonotype was counted only a few times. The chain joins TRBV20-1 to TRBJ2-1; TRBD2 matches at 13 bases. Per germline, CDR1 DFQATT and CDR2 SNEGSKA (reference sequence). The ends lost 5 bases at V and 2 bases at J; junction bases unmatched: 3. The CDR3 contains 15 residues. The chain's CDR3 is CSAVGLAGTYNEQFF. The CDR3 DNA sequence: TGCAGTGCTGTGGGACTAGCGGGGACCTACAATGAGCAGTTCTTC.

This clonotype was recorded a few times. V is TRBV20-1 and J is TRBJ2-3, with TRBD2 matching over 9 bases. Germline CDR1 is DFQATT and CDR2 is SNEGSKA (reference sequence). This CDR3 spans 15 amino acids. V lost 2 bases to trimming and J lost 4 bases; unmatched junction nucleotides: 7. CDR3 DNA sequence: TGCAGTGCTAGATCGGCGGGGGGGCGAGCAGATACGCAGTATTTT. Its protein is CSARSAGGRADTQYF.

This clonotype showed up just a few times. The J gene is TRBJ2-2, the V gene TRBV4-2; D may correspond to TRBD1 or TRBD2 (5 bases each). V was trimmed by 5 bases and J by 7 bases, leaving 11 bases between them. The germline gives CDR1 LGHNA, CDR2 YNFKEQ. The CDR3 totals 13 residues. The CDR3 region is CASSVGRSGELFF. The DNA for the CDR3 is TGTGCCAGCAGCGTGGGACGAAGCGGGGAGCTGTTTTTT.

This clonotype was seen at least ten times. The V and J genes are TRBV7-9 and TRBJ2-1, with D possibly being TRBD1 (6 bases). Germline-derived CDR1 and CDR2 are SEHNR and FQNEAQ (reference sequence). V shed 5 bases and J shed 3 bases, with 14 bases lying between them. CDR3 size: 15 residues. This CDR3 reads CASSPRQVDYNEQFF. The DNA for the CDR3 is TGTGCCAGCAGCCCTAGACAGGTAGACTACAATGAGCAGTTCTTC.

V and J are TRBV13 and TRBJ2-5; a weak D match, TRBD2 (6 bases). V was trimmed by 4 bases and J by 10 bases, leaving 22 bases between them. The CDR3 loop spans 15 amino acids. Per germline, CDR1 PRHDT and CDR2 FYEKMQ (reference sequence). The CDR3 sequence is CASSSRTTWGSSQYF. The CDR3 nucleotides read TGTGCCAGCAGCTCTCGGACTACTTGGGGGTCGAGCCAGTACTTC. Variable domain in full (rest from reference TRBV13 and TRBJ2-5): AAGVIQSPRHLIKEKRETATLKCYPIPRHDTVYWYQQGPGQDPQFLISFYEKMQSDKGSIPDRFSAQQFSDYHSELNMSSLELGDSALYFCASSSRTTWGSSQYFGPGTRLLVL.

CDR3 coding DNA: TGTGCCAGCAGTCCCCGGAGCGAAGCTTTCTTT. Translated: CASSPRSEAFF. The V and J genes are TRBV28 and TRBJ1-1, with unresolved D. This CDR3 has 11 residues. Germline CDR1 MDHEN, CDR2 SYDVKM. The V and J ends lost 5 bases and 8 bases respectively, with 9 bases between them.

The rearrangement joins TRBV29-1 to TRBJ2-5; D unresolved. Deletions cut 4 bases from V and 1 base from J, with 10 bases between. CDR1 is SQVTM, CDR2 ANQGSEA, per germline. The CDR3 spans 13 residues. The CDR3 loop reads CSVGRTLQETQYF. In nucleotides, the CDR3 is TGCAGCGTTGGTCGAACCCTCCAAGAGACCCAGTACTTC.

In its sample, this clonotype was seen a few times. The chain has TRBV6-2 or TRBV6-3 and TRBJ2-1, with 10 bases matching TRBD1. The length of the CDR3 is 15 residues. CDR1 and CDR2 (germline): MNHEY, SVGEGT. The J segment lost 7 bases and the V segment lost 2 bases, leaving 5 bases of the junction unmatched. This chain's CDR3 is CASSYARQGANEQFF. DNA of the CDR3: TGTGCCAGCAGTTACGCGCGACAGGGGGCGAATGAGCAGTTCTTC.

This clonotype has a count of ten or more. This chain uses TRBV7-2 with TRBJ1-1; 8 bases are shared with TRBD1. The CDR3 length is 14 residues. Germline V CDR1 and CDR2: SGHTA, FQGNSA. V was clipped by 3 bases and J by 1 base; unmatched bases: 1. The CDR3 sequence: CASSLTGANTEAFF. The CDR3 region has the DNA TGTGCCAGCAGCTTGACAGGGGCGAACACTGAAGCTTTCTTT.

This clonotype appeared many times. The V and J genes are TRBV10-3 and TRBJ2-2, with D possibly being TRBD1 (5 bases). The V gene lost 10 bases and the J gene lost 4 bases, with 16 bases spanning the gap. The germline gives CDR1 ENHRY, CDR2 SYGVKD. The CDR3 sequence is 14 residues long. The CDR3 is CATLQDWSTGELFF. CDR3 nucleotides: TGTGCCACCTTACAGGATTGGAGCACCGGGGAGCTGTTTTTT.

This clonotype has only a few counts. This chain connects TRBV6-1 to TRBJ2-7; perhaps TRBD2 as D (5 bases). This CDR3 is 15 amino acids long. V was shortened by 8 bases and J by 5 bases, with 22 bases between the two germline ends. Germline CDR1 and CDR2: MNHNS and SASEGT. CDR3 bases: TGTGCCAGCGCCCCCCCCCTCTCGGGATTCCACGAGCAGTACTTC. Amino acids: CASAPPLSGFHEQYF.

This clonotype was observed many times. The J gene is TRBJ1-6, the V gene TRBV4-2; TRBD1 matches 12 bases. This CDR3 has 17 residues. V lost 0 bases to trimming and J lost 8 bases; unmatched junction nucleotides: 5. The germline V gene encodes CDR1 LGHNA and CDR2 YNFKEQ. In DNA form, the CDR3 reads TGTGCCAGCAGCCAAGATGGGGGGACAGGGGGCTATTCACCCCTCCACTTT. The encoded protein is CASSQDGGTGGYSPLHF.

This clonotype appeared a few times. The V and J genes are TRBV7-2 and TRBJ2-7; TRBD1 matches 7 bases. J lost 3 bases, V lost 2 bases, and 4 bases had no gene match. CDR3 size: 14 residues. The germline gives CDR1 SGHTA, CDR2 FQGNSA. The CDR3 DNA reads TGTGCCAGCAGCTTATTGGGACAGATCTACGAGCAGTACTTC. Translation gives CASSLLGQIYEQYF.

The V gene is TRBV6-5, the J gene TRBJ1-2; 8 bases fit TRBD1. This CDR3 spans 15 amino acids. Germline trimming cut 1 base from V and 5 bases from J; bases unmatched to any gene: 6. CDR1 is MNHEY, CDR2 SVGAGI, per germline. CDR3 in DNA: TGTGCCAGCAGTTACTTACAGGGGGTTGATTATGGCTACACCTTC. It translates to CASSYLQGVDYGYTF.

This clonotype has more than one count but fewer than ten. The chain couples TRBV6-1 to TRBJ2-1, with 10 bases fitting TRBD1. This CDR3 has 15 residues. V lost 3 bases and J lost 7; bases outside the gene matches: 6. Germline V gene data show CDR1 as MNHNS and CDR2 as SASEGT. Here the CDR3 DNA reads TGTGCCAGCAGTGAGACAGGGGGCGCGTTTAATGAGCAGTTCTTC. Its translation is CASSETGGAFNEQFF.

This clonotype has a handful of counts. V usage is TRBV29-1 and J usage is TRBJ1-1, with a possible D match to TRBD1 (5 bases). The CDR3 has 13 amino acids. V dropped 4 bases and J dropped 4 bases, with 13 bases sitting between them. In germline, CDR1 is SQVTM, CDR2 ANQGSEA. CDR3 sequence (DNA): TGCAGCGTTGGGGCAGGGCCGGGCACTGAAGCTTTCTTT. The encoded protein is CSVGAGPGTEAFF.

The chain links TRBV20-1 to TRBJ2-5; TRBD1 or TRBD2 may be the D gene (5 bases each). V was pared by 7 bases and J by 4 bases, with 16 bases between. The germline gives CDR1 DFQATT, CDR2 SNEGSKA (reference sequence). This CDR3 comprises 13 residues. DNA for the CDR3: TGCAGTGTTAGGGGAGTCGTCGGAGAGACCCAGTACTTC. Its protein product is CSVRGVVGETQYF.

This clonotype turned up a few times. This rearrangement joins TRBV28 to TRBJ1-2; D ambiguous. This CDR3 spans 13 amino acids. V was clipped by 4 bases and J by 4 bases, with 10 bases between them. Germline V CDR1 and CDR2: MDHEN, SYDVKM. CDR3 nucleotide sequence: TGTGCCAGCAGTTCAAGAAATGGCTATGGCTACACCTTC. It specifies CASSSRNGYGYTF.